A selection of T cell receptor beta chains follows, all from one sample in a study of OX40 agonist ivuxolimab in advanced cancers. Some clones are missing from TCRdb's copy, which holds only in-frame ones; the method was immunoSEQ multiplex PCR. The table lists some 80,000 clones, around 86% of them singletons. The source was CD4+ or CD8+ T cells sorted from blood, collected in a trial of the OX40 agonist ivuxolimab. The receptors shown here come from an adult with an advanced solid tumor such as melanoma, head and neck, liver or kidney cancer. The CDR3 runs from the conserved cysteine through the conserved F or W. A D gene is named only where the DNA matches it firmly. Size is stated for part of the rows, as once, few or many counts, or as a class when the clone is expanded.

v_gene: TRBV4-1
d_gene: TRBD2
abundance: few
j_gene: TRBJ2-3
CDR3aa: CASSQVGGGASDTQYF
CDR3nt: TGCGCCAGCAGCCAAGTCGGCGGGGGGGCTTCAGATACGCAGTATTTT

v_gene: TRBV5-4
d_gene: TRBD2
abundance: NA
j_gene: TRBJ2-1
CDR3aa: CASSLQLLAGVHNEQFF
CDR3nt: TGTGCCAGCAGCCTCCAATTACTAGCGGGAGTTCATAATGAGCAGTTCTTC

v_gene: TRBV28
d_gene: NA
abundance: NA
j_gene: TRBJ1-5
CDR3aa: CASSLHGVYSNQPQHF
CDR3nt: TGTGCCAGCAGTTTACACGGGGTCTATAGCAATCAGCCCCAGCATTTT

v_gene: TRBV5-6
d_gene: NA
abundance: NA
j_gene: TRBJ2-3
CDR3aa: CASSLSAAYLTDTQYF
CDR3nt: TGTGCCAGCAGCTTGTCAGCGGCGTATCTCACAGATACGCAGTATTTT

v_gene: TRBV6-6
d_gene: NA
abundance: NA
j_gene: TRBJ1-1
CDR3aa: CASSYEGTLGAFF
CDR3nt: TGTGCCAGCAGTTACGAGGGGACCCTTGGAGCTTTCTTT

v_gene: TRBV6-1
d_gene: TRBD1
abundance: NA
j_gene: TRBJ1-2
CDR3aa: CASNKGQGINYGYTF
CDR3nt: TGTGCCAGCAATAAGGGACAGGGTATTAACTATGGCTACACCTTC

v_gene: TRBV28
d_gene: NA
abundance: few
j_gene: TRBJ2-5
CDR3aa: CASTGDQETQYF
CDR3nt: TGTGCCAGCACAGGGGACCAAGAGACCCAGTACTTC

v_gene: TRBV7-2
d_gene: NA
abundance: NA
j_gene: TRBJ1-1
CDR3aa: CASSFTGTLPEAFF
CDR3nt: TGTGCCAGCAGCTTCACCGGGACCCTACCCGAAGCTTTCTTT

v_gene: TRBV7-2
d_gene: TRBD1
abundance: NA
j_gene: TRBJ2-2
CDR3aa: CASSFVPGQGTGELFF
CDR3nt: TGTGCCAGCAGCTTTGTTCCGGGACAGGGGACCGGGGAGCTGTTTTTT

v_gene: TRBV7-9
d_gene: TRBD1
abundance: NA
j_gene: TRBJ1-3
CDR3aa: CASSTGQGAHGNTIYF
CDR3nt: TGTGCCAGCAGCACCGGACAGGGGGCCCACGGAAACACCATATATTTT

v_gene: TRBV4-1
d_gene: NA
abundance: NA
j_gene: TRBJ1-4
CDR3aa: CASQLQGTEKLFF
CDR3nt: TGCGCCAGCCAGTTACAGGGAACTGAAAAACTGTTTTTT

v_gene: TRBV28
d_gene: NA
abundance: NA
j_gene: TRBJ2-3
CDR3aa: CASSWQDFQWDTQYF
CDR3nt: TGTGCCAGCAGCTGGCAGGACTTCCAGTGGGATACGCAGTATTTT

v_gene: TRBV18
d_gene: TRBD2
abundance: NA
j_gene: TRBJ2-3
CDR3aa: CASSPQGRGATDTQYF
CDR3nt: TGTGCCAGCTCACCCCAGGGGCGGGGGGCCACAGATACGCAGTATTTT

v_gene: TRBV6-1
d_gene: TRBD1
abundance: NA
j_gene: TRBJ1-3
CDR3aa: CASTQTTGFGNTIYF
CDR3nt: TGTGCCAGCACACAGACGACAGGGTTCGGAAACACCATATATTTT

v_gene: TRBV2
d_gene: NA
abundance: NA
j_gene: TRBJ2-3
CDR3aa: CASIWGGTDTQYF
CDR3nt: TGTGCCAGCATTTGGGGAGGCACAGATACGCAGTATTTT

v_gene: TRBV7-9
d_gene: TRBD2
abundance: NA
j_gene: TRBJ2-3
CDR3aa: CASSLSQTSGSTDTQYF
CDR3nt: TGTGCCAGCAGCTTAAGCCAGACTAGCGGGAGCACAGATACGCAGTATTTT

v_gene: TRBV7-9
d_gene: TRBD1
abundance: NA
j_gene: TRBJ1-1
CDR3aa: CASSPGRTGHEAFF
CDR3nt: TGTGCCAGCAGCCCAGGGAGGACAGGACATGAAGCTTTCTTT

v_gene: TRBV5-1
d_gene: NA
abundance: NA
j_gene: TRBJ2-1
CDR3aa: CASSSYGDGNNEQFF
CDR3nt: TGCGCCAGCAGCTCCTATGGGGACGGGAACAATGAGCAGTTCTTC

v_gene: TRBV5-3
d_gene: NA
abundance: NA
j_gene: TRBJ1-5
CDR3aa: CARSPCWTSQWPQHF
CDR3nt: TGTGCCAGAAGCCCCTGTTGGACCTCTCAATGGCCCCAGCATTTT

v_gene: TRBV2
d_gene: NA
abundance: NA
j_gene: TRBJ1-2
CDR3aa: CASSVGAPRVYGYTF
CDR3nt: TGTGCCAGCAGTGTCGGGGCCCCGAGGGTGTATGGCTACACCTTC

v_gene: TRBV5-5
d_gene: NA
abundance: NA
j_gene: TRBJ1-1
CDR3aa: CASSAGLGTEAFF
CDR3nt: TGTGCCAGCAGCGCAGGGCTGGGGACTGAAGCTTTCTTT

v_gene: TRBV28
d_gene: TRBD1
abundance: once
j_gene: TRBJ2-4
CDR3aa: CASSLTGVAKNIQYF
CDR3nt: TGTGCCAGCAGTTTGACAGGGGTTGCCAAAAACATTCAGTACTTC

v_gene: TRBV2
d_gene: TRBD1
abundance: NA
j_gene: TRBJ2-5
CDR3aa: CASSDWRDRETQYF
CDR3nt: TGTGCCAGCAGTGACTGGAGGGACAGGGAGACCCAGTACTTC

v_gene: TRBV19
d_gene: NA
abundance: NA
j_gene: TRBJ1-5
CDR3aa: CASSSPGRPQHF
CDR3nt: TGTGCCAGTAGTTCCCCGGGTAGGCCCCAGCATTTT

v_gene: TRBV29-1
d_gene: NA
abundance: NA
j_gene: TRBJ2-3
CDR3aa: CSVVKSTDTQYF
CDR3nt: TGCAGCGTTGTTAAAAGCACAGATACGCAGTATTTT

v_gene: TRBV28
d_gene: NA
abundance: NA
j_gene: TRBJ1-1
CDR3aa: CASSFRGVYPEAFF
CDR3nt: TGTGCCAGCAGTTTCAGGGGCGTATATCCTGAAGCTTTCTTT

v_gene: TRBV11-2
d_gene: NA
abundance: NA
j_gene: TRBJ2-6
CDR3aa: CASSESYRVVSGANVLTF
CDR3nt: TGTGCCAGCAGCGAATCTTACAGGGTAGTCTCTGGGGCCAACGTCCTGACTTTC

v_gene: TRBV5-1
d_gene: NA
abundance: NA
j_gene: TRBJ1-2
CDR3aa: CASSLDTGWDGYTF
CDR3nt: TGCGCCAGCAGCTTGGACACAGGGTGGGATGGCTACACCTTC

v_gene: TRBV28
d_gene: NA
abundance: few
j_gene: TRBJ1-2
CDR3aa: CATRTEGYYGYTF
CDR3nt: TGTGCCACCCGGACGGAGGGATACTATGGCTACACCTTC

v_gene: TRBV7-8
d_gene: NA
abundance: NA
j_gene: TRBJ2-1
CDR3aa: CASVEGRHNEQFF
CDR3nt: TGTGCCAGTGTAGAGGGGAGACACAATGAGCAGTTCTTC

v_gene: TRBV18
d_gene: TRBD1
abundance: NA
j_gene: TRBJ1-2
CDR3aa: CASSGQANYGYTF
CDR3nt: TGTGCCAGCTCCGGACAGGCTAACTATGGCTACACCTTC

v_gene: TRBV6-1
d_gene: TRBD1
abundance: NA
j_gene: TRBJ2-2
CDR3aa: CASGDRGNTGELFF
CDR3nt: TGTGCCAGCGGGGACAGGGGGAACACCGGGGAGCTGTTTTTT

v_gene: TRBV18
d_gene: NA
abundance: NA
j_gene: TRBJ2-1
CDR3aa: CASSPRQGGLYNEQFF
CDR3nt: TGTGCCAGCTCACCCAGGCAGGGGGGTCTATACAATGAGCAGTTCTTC

v_gene: TRBV5-1
d_gene: TRBD1
abundance: once
j_gene: TRBJ1-1
CDR3aa: CASSRSRDRLMNTEAFF
CDR3nt: TGCGCCAGCAGCCGATCCCGGGACAGACTCATGAACACTGAAGCTTTCTTT

v_gene: TRBV27
d_gene: TRBD1
abundance: once
j_gene: TRBJ1-2
CDR3aa: CASSLTQGAGGYTF
CDR3nt: TGTGCCAGCAGTTTAACACAGGGGGCTGGTGGCTACACCTTC

v_gene: TRBV29-1
d_gene: NA
abundance: few
j_gene: TRBJ1-1
CDR3aa: CSVRRIEAFF
CDR3nt: TGCAGCGTTCGCCGGATTGAAGCTTTCTTT

v_gene: TRBV7-2
d_gene: NA
abundance: NA
j_gene: TRBJ2-6
CDR3aa: CASSLSGAGANVLTF
CDR3nt: TGTGCCAGCAGCCTCTCCGGGGCTGGGGCCAACGTCCTGACTTTC

v_gene: TRBV5-1
d_gene: TRBD1
abundance: NA
j_gene: TRBJ1-2
CDR3aa: CASSKPGQGSTNYGYTF
CDR3nt: TGCGCCAGCAGCAAACCGGGACAGGGATCGACTAACTATGGCTACACCTTC

v_gene: TRBV9
d_gene: TRBD1
abundance: NA
j_gene: TRBJ2-7
CDR3aa: CASSGGGDRSYEQYF
CDR3nt: TGTGCCAGCAGCGGAGGAGGGGACAGGTCCTACGAGCAGTACTTC

v_gene: TRBV18
d_gene: NA
abundance: once
j_gene: TRBJ1-6
CDR3aa: CASSDPGWLKDSPLHF
CDR3nt: TGTGCCAGCTCAGATCCCGGATGGTTGAAGGATTCACCCCTCCACTTT

v_gene: TRBV5-1
d_gene: NA
abundance: NA
j_gene: TRBJ1-1
CDR3aa: CASSLIGGVITEAFF
CDR3nt: TGCGCCAGCAGCTTGATCGGGGGGGTAATCACTGAAGCTTTCTTT

v_gene: TRBV5-1
d_gene: TRBD1
abundance: once
j_gene: TRBJ2-2
CDR3aa: CASSPWTGGTGELFF
CDR3nt: TGCGCCAGCAGCCCCTGGACAGGGGGTACCGGGGAGCTGTTTTTT

v_gene: TRBV18
d_gene: TRBD1
abundance: NA
j_gene: TRBJ1-1
CDR3aa: CASSPQAGGGDTEAFF
CDR3nt: TGTGCCAGCTCACCGCAGGCAGGGGGCGGGGACACTGAAGCTTTCTTT

v_gene: TRBV7-2
d_gene: NA
abundance: NA
j_gene: TRBJ2-1
CDR3aa: CASSQQGGGYNEQFF
CDR3nt: TGTGCCAGCAGCCAACAGGGAGGGGGCTACAATGAGCAGTTCTTC

v_gene: TRBV7-3
d_gene: NA
abundance: NA
j_gene: TRBJ2-1
CDR3aa: CASSPSRDFSYNEQFF
CDR3nt: TGTGCCAGCAGCCCATCCCGGGACTTCTCCTACAATGAGCAGTTCTTC

v_gene: TRBV11-2
d_gene: NA
abundance: NA
j_gene: TRBJ2-7
CDR3aa: CASSSLTHPYEQYF
CDR3nt: TGTGCCAGCAGCTCTCTGACCCACCCCTACGAGCAGTACTTC

v_gene: TRBV7-6
d_gene: TRBD2
abundance: once
j_gene: TRBJ2-1
CDR3aa: CASSLVRKVAGVSLNEQFF
CDR3nt: TGTGCCAGCAGCTTAGTTCGAAAGGTAGCGGGGGTTTCTCTCAATGAGCAGTTCTTC

v_gene: TRBV9
d_gene: NA
abundance: NA
j_gene: TRBJ2-5
CDR3aa: CASSVAQDPKGTQYF
CDR3nt: TGTGCCAGCAGCGTAGCTCAGGACCCCAAAGGGACCCAGTACTTC

v_gene: TRBV6-1
d_gene: NA
abundance: NA
j_gene: TRBJ1-6
CDR3aa: CASSEYREGRSPLHF
CDR3nt: TGTGCCAGCAGTGAGTACAGGGAGGGGAGATCACCCCTCCACTTT

v_gene: TRBV6-6
d_gene: NA
abundance: once
j_gene: TRBJ1-5
CDR3aa: CASSYSTQPQHF
CDR3nt: TGTGCCAGCAGTTACTCGACCCAGCCCCAGCATTTT

v_gene: TRBV9
d_gene: TRBD2
abundance: NA
j_gene: TRBJ2-5
CDR3aa: CASSEREGLTQYF
CDR3nt: TGTGCCAGCAGCGAAAGGGAGGGGCTGACCCAGTACTTC

v_gene: TRBV4-3
d_gene: TRBD1
abundance: NA
j_gene: TRBJ1-1
CDR3aa: CASSQGTGTGFFGTEAFF
CDR3nt: TGCGCCAGCAGCCAGGGAACCGGGACAGGGTTTTTTGGCACTGAAGCTTTCTTT

v_gene: TRBV27
d_gene: TRBD1
abundance: NA
j_gene: TRBJ1-2
CDR3aa: CASSLQGGPSKNYGYTF
CDR3nt: TGTGCCAGCAGTTTACAGGGGGGCCCTTCCAAAAACTATGGCTACACCTTC

v_gene: TRBV7-9
d_gene: TRBD2
abundance: NA
j_gene: TRBJ2-5
CDR3aa: CASAAGLAGVETQYF
CDR3nt: TGTGCCAGCGCTGCTGGGCTAGCGGGAGTAGAGACCCAGTACTTC

v_gene: TRBV5-1
d_gene: NA
abundance: NA
j_gene: TRBJ2-3
CDR3aa: CASSFQGTDTQYF
CDR3nt: TGCGCCAGCAGCTTCCAGGGCACAGATACGCAGTATTTT